Presented here are 24 T cell receptor beta chains from one specimen sequenced in a study of tumor-infiltrating lymphocytes in primary liver carcinoma. Total RNA and DNA came together from around 18-30 mg of bulk tissue without cell sorting. A primer matching the constant region was used to make TCR beta cDNA from approximately 0.45 ug of total RNA. Nested multiplex PCR, run for three rounds with slightly modified ARM-PCR, yielded TCR beta libraries. Each of the first two PCR rounds ran approximately 9 cycles with TRBV1-TRBV30 forward and C-beta reverse primers. In TCRdb, the multiplex PCR reads were re-called with MiXCR into one record per CDR3 protein. The sample has roughly 80,000 distinct CDR3 sequences, 55% to 85% seen once. The specimen sequenced was liver tumor tissue from sampling region 1. Stated subset: tumor region T1, superior pole. All receptors derive from a man aged 40-49 years with primary liver carcinoma and hepatitis B virus infection.

To note about this clonotype: A read error may explain this, as a much larger clone is one base away. The CDR3, as DNA: TGTGCCAGCAGCCAGGGGGGCTCCTACAATGAGCAGTTCTTC. It is translated as CASSQGGSYNEQFF. The V gene is TRBV6-1, the J gene TRBJ2-1, with TRBD1 as a possible D gene (7 bases). Germline V gene data show CDR1 as MNHNS and CDR2 as SASEGT. CDR3 length equals 14 residues. Trimming pared 6 bases from V and 0 bases from J, leaving 9 bases between.

This clonotype was picked up many times. CDR3: CASSQDKGQGSDTQYF. Here the CDR3 DNA reads TGTGCCAGCAGCCAAGATAAGGGGCAGGGGTCAGATACGCAGTATTTT. The V gene is TRBV4-2, the J gene TRBJ2-3, with a tentative D call TRBD1 (6 bases). CDR3 length: 16 residues. The V gene lost 0 bases and the J gene lost 4 bases, with 14 bases spanning the gap. Germline V gives CDR1 LGHNA, CDR2 YNFKEQ.

On this clonotype: At one end the junction does not follow the germline gene, possibly because of a read error. The CDR3 bases are TGTACCATCAGGGGTTTAGGGGCGGGAGATGATGAGCACTTCTTC. Translation gives CTIRGLGAGDDEHFF. The chain combines TRBV10-3 with TRBJ2-1, with D maybe TRBD2 (7 bases). CDR3 length: 15 residues. Germline values: CDR1 ENHRY, CDR2 SYGVKD.

A note on this clonotype: An end of the junction does not agree with germline; a read error may underlie this. This chain uses TRBV11-2 with TRBJ1-6, with TRBD1 identical over 9 bases. CDR1 SGHAT and CDR2 FQNNGV come from the germline V gene. CDR3 length equals 14 residues. The CDR3 DNA reads TGTGCCAGTGGCTTACAGGGGGCGAATTCACCCCTCCATTTT. Translating gives CASGLQGANSPLHF.

A remark on this clonotype: One end of the junction varies from germline; a read error may be responsible. This chain connects TRBV29-1 to TRBJ1-2, with D perhaps TRBD1 (6 bases). There are 16 residues in the CDR3. Germline V CDR1 and CDR2: SQVTM, ANQGSEA. CDR3 protein: CNVKAQRHREGDGYTF. CDR3 nucleotides: TGCAACGTTAAAGCCCAGCGACACCGGGAGGGGGATGGCTACACCTTC.

In regard to this clonotype: A junction boundary mismatches the germline segment, possibly from a read error. The chain has TRBV11-2 and TRBJ2-2; D is possibly TRBD2 (5 bases). CDR3 length: 17 residues. Germline values: CDR1 SGHAT, CDR2 FQNNGV. CDR3 sequence (DNA): TGTGGCAGCAGCTTATATCACACAGCTAGAAGACACCGGGGAGCTGTTTTT. Encoded protein: CGSSLYHTARRHRGAVF.

Details on this clonotype: A much larger clone is a single base away; this may be a read error. V usage is TRBV28 and J usage is TRBJ2-7, with unresolved D. The CDR3 is made up of 13 amino acids. Trimming left V 0 bases short and J 6 bases short, with 9 bases between. Germline CDR1 is MDHEN and CDR2 is SYDVKM. The CDR3 loop reads CASSLWTTGEQYF. CDR3 coding DNA: TGTGCCAGCAGTTTATGGACCACGGGCGAGCAGTACTTC.

This clonotype has more than one count but fewer than ten. A read error may be the cause here, since a much bigger clone is one base away. The chain employs TRBV30 and TRBJ1-2; no firm D call. CDR3 size: 13 residues. Germline CDR1 GTSNPN, CDR2 SVGIG (reference sequence). The CDR3 spells CVWSPASNYGYTF. DNA for the CDR3: TGTGTCTGGAGCCCGGCCTCTAACTATGGCTACACCTTC.

CDR3 in amino acids: CESSAFWTGGYGYTF. DNA for the CDR3: TGTGAAAGCAGTGCTTTTTGGACAGGGGGCTATGGCTACACCTTC. The rearrangement joins TRBV6-5 to TRBJ1-2; 10 nucleotides line up with TRBD1. Germline V CDR1 and CDR2: MNHEY, SVGAGI. The CDR3 totals 15 residues.

This clonotype was found many times. The genes are TRBV12-3 or TRBV12-4 and TRBJ1-1; D not certain. V gave up 5 bases and J gave up 11 bases, with 18 bases separating them. The CDR3 is 13 residues long. CDR3 amino acids: CASSLGPQENAFF. The CDR3 nucleotides read TGTGCCAGCAGTCTAGGACCCCAGGAGAATGCTTTCTTT.

As for this clonotype: The junction departs from germline at one end; a sequencing error may be responsible. The chain is built from TRBV14 and TRBJ2-2, with TRBD2 as a possible D gene (5 bases). Germline V lookup: CDR1 SGHDN, CDR2 FVKESK. The CDR3 runs to 13 residues. The CDR3, as DNA: TGTGCCAGCAGCCCTTTGAACACCGGGGAGCTGTCGTTT. Protein sequence: CASSPLNTGELSF.

This sequence joins TRBV6-2 or TRBV6-3 and TRBJ2-5; 8 bases are a match to TRBD2. The length of the CDR3 is 15 residues. V dropped 7 bases and J dropped 5; count of bases not matched to a gene: 12. Germline V gives CDR1 MNHEY, CDR2 SVGEGT. Here the CDR3 DNA reads TGTGCCAGCAATCATAATCAAGCGGGAGTGGAGACCCAGTACTTC. Protein product: CASNHNQAGVETQYF.

The chain is built from TRBV28 and TRBJ1-1, with D unresolved. Germline V gene data show CDR1 as MDHEN and CDR2 as SYDVKM. CDR3 length: 11 residues. V was clipped by 10 bases and J by 6 bases, with 12 bases between them. The CDR3 nucleotides are TGTGCCACCCGCGTGGACGCTGAAGCTTTCTTT. Translation: CATRVDAEAFF.

The chain carries TRBV28 and TRBJ2-5; TRBD2 might be the D (5 bases). This CDR3 has 16 residues. The germline V and J ends were trimmed by 6 bases and 5 bases, with 22 bases remaining between them. Germline CDR1 reads MDHEN; CDR2 reads SYDVKM. CDR3: CASSQCPGNPRETQYF. The CDR3 region has the DNA TGTGCCAGCAGCCAATGCCCGGGAAACCCACGGGAGACCCAGTACTTC.

Turning to this clonotype: A read error may explain this, as a much larger clone is one base away. This chain joins TRBV28 and TRBJ2-1, with TRBD2 identical over 11 bases. The CDR3 covers 15 residues. Germline V CDR1 and CDR2: MDHEN, SYDVKM. CDR3 nucleotide sequence: TGTGTCAGCAGTTCCCGCCTAGCGGGAGGCAATGAGCAGTTCTTC. It codes for CVSSSRLAGGNEQFF.

The sample holds a few counts of this clonotype. Possible read error: a much larger clone is one base away. This chain uses TRBV6-1 with TRBJ1-6; TRBD1 is a possible D gene (5 bases). CDR3 length equals 15 residues. Germline V lookup: CDR1 MNHNS, CDR2 SASEGT. The CDR3 loop is CASGESAGVNSPLHF. DNA of the CDR3: TGTGCCAGCGGTGAATCGGCGGGGGTCAATTCACCCCTCCACTTT.

There are a few counts of this clonotype. The junction departs from the called germline gene at one end, perhaps through a read error. The gene calls are TRBV5-1 and TRBJ2-5; 9 positions match TRBD2. Germline values: CDR1 SGHRS, CDR2 YFSETQ. CDR3 size: 15 residues. This CDR3 reads CTSSLSAGGQETQYF. CDR3 DNA: TGCACCAGCAGCTTGAGTGCGGGAGGGCAAGAGACCCAGTACTTC.

For this clonotype: The junction differs from germline at one of its ends, possibly a read error. The rearrangement links TRBV11-2 to TRBJ2-3, with D uncertain. Germline assignment: CDR1 SGHAT and CDR2 FQNNGV. This CDR3 contains 14 residues. The CDR3 loop reads CASGPGSPSDAQYF. DNA of the CDR3: TGTGCCAGCGGCCCTGGCTCCCCGTCAGATGCGCAGTATTTT.

This clonotype came up many times. This chain connects TRBV29-1 to TRBJ1-1, with TRBD1 as a possible D gene (5 bases). Germline values: CDR1 SQVTM, CDR2 ANQGSEA. Trimming pared 6 bases from V and 4 bases from J, leaving 15 bases between. This CDR3 has 13 residues. CDR3 protein: CSVTTGEGTEAFF. CDR3 DNA: TGCAGCGTCACTACAGGTGAGGGCACTGAAGCTTTCTTT.

In its sample, this clonotype was seen once. As the CDR3 is not closed by the conserved phenylalanine or tryptophan, this likely results from a read error. V gene TRBV4-1 combines with J gene TRBJ2-2, with TRBD2 matching over 7 bases. Trimming cost V 6 bases and J 6 bases; bases outside gene matches: 10. Per germline, CDR1 MGHRA and CDR2 YSYEKL. The CDR3 consists of 15 residues. The DNA for the CDR3 is TGCGCCAGCAGTCTGGCGGGAGATGTCGCCGGGGAGCTGTTTTCT. Translated, it gives CASSLAGDVAGELFS.

This clonotype was counted many times. The genes are TRBV29-1 and TRBJ2-1; 10 nucleotides align to TRBD2. Germline V gene sequence: CDR1 SQVTM, CDR2 ANQGSEA. Trimming at V came to 4 bases and at J to 8 bases, leaving 8 bases not matched to a gene. The CDR3 has 14 residues. The DNA of the CDR3 is TGCAGCGTTGGTCGAGCGGGAGGGCCATATGAGCAGTTCTTC. It translates to CSVGRAGGPYEQFF.

This clonotype was seen many times. This chain uses TRBV6-1 with TRBJ1-2; TRBD1 aligns across 9 bases. The CDR3 has 14 residues. CDR1 and CDR2 from the germline V gene are MNHNS and SASEGT. V shed 3 bases and J 4 bases; nucleotides not matched to a gene: 3. The CDR3 reads CASSDYRGPYGYTF. CDR3 in DNA: TGTGCCAGCAGTGATTACAGGGGGCCCTATGGCTACACCTTC.

A note on this clonotype: A much larger clone differs by one base, so this may be a read error. The CDR3 is CASRGQLGSQYF. For the CDR3, the DNA is TGCGCCAGCAGAGGACAGTTAGGTTCGCAGTATTTT. The V call is TRBV5-1, the J call TRBJ2-3, with a weak D call TRBD1 (6 bases). From germline, CDR1 is SGHRS and CDR2 YFSETQ. Trimming took 5 bases from V and 10 from J, leaving 14 bases between them. The CDR3 covers 12 residues.

This clonotype was seen ten or more times. V usage is TRBV29-1 and J usage is TRBJ2-5, with D tentatively TRBD2 (5 bases). Trimming pared 3 bases from V and 1 base from J, leaving 6 bases between. Germline CDR1 is SQVTM and CDR2 is ANQGSEA. The CDR3 is 12 amino acids. The CDR3 sequence is CSVDGLQETQYF. The DNA for the CDR3 is TGCAGCGTTGACGGACTCCAAGAGACCCAGTACTTC.